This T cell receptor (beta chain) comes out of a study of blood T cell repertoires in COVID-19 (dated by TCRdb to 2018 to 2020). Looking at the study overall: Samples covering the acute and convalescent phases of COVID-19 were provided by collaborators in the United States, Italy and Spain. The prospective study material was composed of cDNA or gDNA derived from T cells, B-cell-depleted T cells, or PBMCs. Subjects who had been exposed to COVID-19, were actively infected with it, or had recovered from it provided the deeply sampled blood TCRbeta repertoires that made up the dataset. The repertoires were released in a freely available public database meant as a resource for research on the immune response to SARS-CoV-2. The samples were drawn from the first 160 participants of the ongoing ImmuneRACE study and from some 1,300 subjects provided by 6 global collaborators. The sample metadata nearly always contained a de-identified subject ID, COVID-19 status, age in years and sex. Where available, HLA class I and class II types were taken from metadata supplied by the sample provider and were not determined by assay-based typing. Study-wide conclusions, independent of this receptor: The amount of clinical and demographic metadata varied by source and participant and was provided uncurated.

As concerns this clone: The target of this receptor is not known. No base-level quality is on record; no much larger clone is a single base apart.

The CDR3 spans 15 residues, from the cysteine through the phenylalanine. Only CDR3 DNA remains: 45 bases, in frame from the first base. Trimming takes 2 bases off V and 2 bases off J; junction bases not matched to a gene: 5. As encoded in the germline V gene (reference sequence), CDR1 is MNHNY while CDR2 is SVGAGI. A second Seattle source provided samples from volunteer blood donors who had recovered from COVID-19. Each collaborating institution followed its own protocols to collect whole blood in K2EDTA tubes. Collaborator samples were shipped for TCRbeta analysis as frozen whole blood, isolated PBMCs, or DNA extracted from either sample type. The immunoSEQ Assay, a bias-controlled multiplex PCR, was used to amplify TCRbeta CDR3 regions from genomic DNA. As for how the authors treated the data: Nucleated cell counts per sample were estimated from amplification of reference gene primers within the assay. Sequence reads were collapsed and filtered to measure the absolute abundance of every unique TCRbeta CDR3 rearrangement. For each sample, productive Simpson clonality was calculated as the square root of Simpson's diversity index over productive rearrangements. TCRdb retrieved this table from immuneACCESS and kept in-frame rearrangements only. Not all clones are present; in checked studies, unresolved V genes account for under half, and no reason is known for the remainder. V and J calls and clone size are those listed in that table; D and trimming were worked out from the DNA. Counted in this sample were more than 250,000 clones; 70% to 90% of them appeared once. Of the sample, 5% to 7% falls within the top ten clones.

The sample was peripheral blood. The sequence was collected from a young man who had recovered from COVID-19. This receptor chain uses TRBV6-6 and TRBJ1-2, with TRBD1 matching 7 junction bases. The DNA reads TGTGCCAGCAGTTACCCCAGGGGGAAAAACTATGGCTACACCTTC. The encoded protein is CASSYPRGKNYGYTF.